This T cell receptor (beta chain) was sequenced for a study of shared clonotypes between healthy human individuals. Study observations and caveats: Memory subsets had estimated richness that was generally smaller than that of naive subsets. Deeper or shallower sequencing was expected to change how clonotypes are shared among donors. Represented genetic and exposure-history diversity was restricted by having few donors.

The CDR3 extends over 16 amino acids. CDR1 and CDR2 (germline): SNHLY, FYNNEI. Trimming took off 2 bases at V and 5 bases at J, with 18 bases between the two ends. Only CD45RO-negative cells positively selected for CCR7 counted as naive CD8 cells, so terminally differentiated effector memory CD45RA+ cells were excluded. Donors, healthy HIV-negative adults, lacked recent acute infections or vaccinations. A remark on this clone: Its antigen is as yet unknown.

Using immunoSEQ multiplex PCR, the repertoire was profiled, and TCRdb retains in-frame clones only, with some absent. The sample holds about 700,000 clones, around 92% seen once. The sequence derives from a man aged 25 to 40 in good health. The J gene is TRBJ2-5, the V gene TRBV2; the D gene could be TRBD1 or TRBD2 (6 bases each). The sample consisted of naive CD8+ T cells sorted from blood. The CDR3, as DNA: TGTGCCAGCAGTGAACAAAAACGCAGGAGGGGGGAGACCCAGTACTTC. Its protein is CASSEQKRRRGETQYF. Variable domain in full (rest from reference TRBV2 and TRBJ2-5): EPEVTQTPSHQVTQMGQEVILRCVPISNHLYFYWYRQILGQKVEFLVSFYNNEISEKSEIFDDQFSVERPDGSNFTLKIRSTKLEDSAMYFCASSEQKRRRGETQYFGPGTRLLVL.